One and the same sample provided the 10 T cell receptor beta chains below, sequenced in a study of PD-1 blockade in classical Hodgkin lymphoma. The data were produced by immunoSEQ multiplex PCR, yet TCRdb's version contains in-frame clones alone and is incomplete. The sample carries around 36,000 clones, around 87% recorded once. In every patient, relapse followed autologous stem cell transplantation, while exposure to brentuximab vedotin differed. Sequencing was performed on peripheral blood mononuclear cells (PBMCs), taken at baseline. The receptor set was obtained from a human donor with classical Hodgkin lymphoma.

The chain recombines TRBV4-1 with TRBJ2-3; 9 bases map to TRBD1. From germline, CDR1 is MGHRA and CDR2 YSYEKL. The CDR3 totals 17 residues. V gave up 1 base and J gave up 6 bases; unmatched junction bases: 11. The CDR3 reads CASSQVSGQGPADTQYF. For the CDR3, the DNA is TGCGCCAGCAGCCAAGTTAGTGGACAGGGGCCCGCGGATACGCAGTATTTT.

The V gene is TRBV5-1, the J gene TRBJ2-1, with a weak D call TRBD2 (5 bases). Germline CDR1 SGHRS, CDR2 YFSETQ. Trimming cost V 0 bases and J 2 bases, with 12 bases left between them. The CDR3 has 16 amino acids. The CDR3 here is CASSLEPPRAYNEQFF. CDR3 bases: TGCGCCAGCAGCTTGGAGCCCCCGAGGGCCTACAATGAGCAGTTCTTC.

The chain combines TRBV10-3 with TRBJ1-4, with 8 bases that match TRBD1. Trimming at V came to 6 bases and at J to 7 bases, leaving 7 bases not matched to a gene. In germline, CDR1 is ENHRY, CDR2 SYGVKD. The CDR3 length is 14 residues. In DNA, the CDR3 is TGTGCCATCAGCTGGGACAGGTTTAGTGAAAAACTGTTTTTT. This sequence encodes CAISWDRFSEKLFF.

V usage is TRBV6-5 and J usage is TRBJ1-3; 7 nucleotides align to TRBD1. The CDR3 length is 14 residues. J lost 0 bases, V lost 6 bases, and 2 bases had no gene match. Germline assignment: CDR1 MNHEY and CDR2 SVGAGI. CDR3 nucleotide sequence: TGTGCCAGCAGGGACAGGCGCTCTGGAAACACCATATATTTT. Protein sequence: CASRDRRSGNTIYF.

This clone is large in the sample. The chain recombines TRBV16 with TRBJ1-2, with D possibly being TRBD1 (5 bases). Trimming cost V 0 bases and J 10 bases, with 6 bases left between them. The CDR3 contains 11 residues. The germline gives CDR1 KGHSY, CDR2 FQNENV. In DNA, the CDR3 is TGTGCCAGCAGCCAATCCAGGGACTACACCTTC. It yields the protein CASSQSRDYTF.

The V call is TRBV5-1, the J call TRBJ2-3, with unresolved D. The germline V gene has CDR1 SGHRS and CDR2 YFSETQ. The CDR3 totals 13 residues. V shed 4 bases and J shed 4 bases, with 10 bases lying between them. CDR3 in DNA: TGCGCCAGCAGCGCCTTCCTCTCAGATACGCAGTATTTT. It translates to CASSAFLSDTQYF.

The chain carries TRBV7-2 and TRBJ2-5, with TRBD1 identical over 7 bases. This CDR3 contains 17 residues. The germline V gene has CDR1 SGHTA and CDR2 FQGNSA. V was clipped by 0 bases and J by 6 bases; unmatched bases: 13. The CDR3, as DNA: TGTGCCAGCAGCTTAGCGGTTAAAGGGGGCGACTCTAAGACCCAGTACTTC. Protein sequence: CASSLAVKGGDSKTQYF.

This clone appeared a few times. This sequence joins TRBV19 and TRBJ1-1; no firm D call. V was shortened by 4 bases and J by 7 bases, with 10 bases between the two germline ends. Germline CDR1 is LNHDA and CDR2 is SQIVND (reference sequence). This CDR3 contains 12 residues. CDR3 in DNA: TGTGCCAGTAGTAGAGGACGGGGTGAAGCTTTCTTT. It codes for CASSRGRGEAFF. The full variable domain, completed using reference TRBV19 and TRBJ1-1, is DGGITQSPKYLFRKEGQNVTLSCEQNLNHDAMYWYRQDPGQGLRLIYYSQIVNDFQKGDIAEGYSVSREKKESFPLTVTSAQKNPTAFYLCASSRGRGEAFFGQGTRLTVV.

The rearrangement links TRBV6-6 to TRBJ1-3; D is ambiguous. V lost 5 bases and J 4 bases, leaving 15 bases between the germline ends. Germline V gene lookup returns CDR1 MNHNY and CDR2 SVGAGI (reference sequence). This CDR3 has 15 amino acids. CDR3 sequence (DNA): TGTGCCAGCAGTGCGGGTGGGGTTGGCGGAAACACCATATATTTT. Its protein product is CASSAGGVGGNTIYF.

This chain joins TRBV5-1 and TRBJ1-1; 7 bases are shared with TRBD1. V shed 2 bases, J shed 8 bases, and the junction held 12 bases outside the gene matches. In germline, CDR1 is SGHRS, CDR2 YFSETQ. This CDR3 spans 15 amino acids. The CDR3 DNA is TGCGCCAGCAGCTTCAGAGGGACAGACACAGGGGAAGCTTTCTTT. This sequence encodes CASSFRGTDTGEAFF. Together with reference TRBV5-1 and TRBJ1-1, the CDR3 gives the full variable domain: KAGVTQTPRYLIKTRGQQVTLSCSPISGHRSVSWYQQTPGQGLQFLFEYFSETQRNKGNFPGRFSGRQFSNSRSEMNVSTLELGDSALYLCASSFRGTDTGEAFFGQGTRLTVV.